The following is a T cell receptor (beta chain) sequence with its context. Its target is unknown. Relapse after autologous stem cell transplantation occurred in every patient, and brentuximab vedotin exposure varied. Investigators isolated CD4+ T cells from thawed PBMCs through magnetic negative selection. This entry belongs to a study of PD-1 blockade in classical Hodgkin lymphoma. Germline V gene sequence: CDR1 GTSNPN, CDR2 SVGIG (reference sequence). CDR3 length: 13 residues. V was clipped by 4 bases and J by 5 bases; unmatched bases: 4. Sequenced by immunoSEQ multiplex PCR; TCRdb stores in-frame clones only, minus some. The table records 30,000 to 40,000 clones, approximately 92% of them present only once. General study findings and limits: Factors driving the repertoire differences, possibly disease activity or prior therapy, remain undefined. TCR diversity in CD4+, not CD8+, cells rose significantly by C4D1. Newly diagnosed patients had diversity similar to the baseline diversity of complete responders.

This sequence originates from a human donor with classical Hodgkin lymphoma. This rearrangement joins TRBV30 to TRBJ2-2; TRBD2 agrees at 7 bases. Sequencing used CD4+ T cells from blood, obtained at baseline. In DNA, the CDR3 is TGTGCCTGGATCGGCGGGAGAACCGGGGAGCTGTTTTTT. It translates to CAWIGGRTGELFF.